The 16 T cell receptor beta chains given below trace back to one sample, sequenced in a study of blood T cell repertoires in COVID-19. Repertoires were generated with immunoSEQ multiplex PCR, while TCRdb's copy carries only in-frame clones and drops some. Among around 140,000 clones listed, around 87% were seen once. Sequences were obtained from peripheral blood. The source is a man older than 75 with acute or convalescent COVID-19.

CDR3 nucleotide sequence: TGTGCCAGCAGCCCTCCGGGACAGGGGGGCTACACCTTC. Protein sequence: CASSPPGQGGYTF. The chain links TRBV9 to TRBJ1-2; 10 bases fit TRBD1. The ends lost 4 bases at V and 8 bases at J; junction bases unmatched: 5. This CDR3 is built from 13 residues. Germline CDR1 reads SGDLS; CDR2 reads YYNGEE.

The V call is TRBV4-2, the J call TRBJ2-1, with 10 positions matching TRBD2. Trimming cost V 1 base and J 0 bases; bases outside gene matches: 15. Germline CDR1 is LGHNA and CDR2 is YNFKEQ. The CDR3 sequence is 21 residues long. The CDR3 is CASSQGAGGLGGESSYNEQFF. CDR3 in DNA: TGTGCCAGCAGCCAAGGAGCGGGAGGGCTCGGAGGAGAGAGCTCCTACAATGAGCAGTTCTTC.

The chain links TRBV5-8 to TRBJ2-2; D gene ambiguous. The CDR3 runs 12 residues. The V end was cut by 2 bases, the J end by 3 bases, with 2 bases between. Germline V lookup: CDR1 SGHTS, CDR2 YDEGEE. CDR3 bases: TGTGCCAGCAGCTTCTACACCGGGGAGCTGTTTTTT. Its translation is CASSFYTGELFF. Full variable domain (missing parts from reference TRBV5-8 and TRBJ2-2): EAGVTQSPTHLIKTRGQQATLRCSPISGHTSVYWYQQALGLGLQFLLWYDEGEERNRGNFPPRFSGRQFPNYSSELNVNALELEDSALYLCASSFYTGELFFGEGSRLTVL.

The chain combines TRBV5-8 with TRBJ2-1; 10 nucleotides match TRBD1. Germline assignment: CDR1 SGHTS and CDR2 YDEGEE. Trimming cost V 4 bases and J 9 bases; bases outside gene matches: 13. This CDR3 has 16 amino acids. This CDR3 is CASSRVGQGGIVEQFF. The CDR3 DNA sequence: TGTGCCAGCAGCCGTGTTGGACAGGGGGGAATAGTTGAGCAGTTCTTC.

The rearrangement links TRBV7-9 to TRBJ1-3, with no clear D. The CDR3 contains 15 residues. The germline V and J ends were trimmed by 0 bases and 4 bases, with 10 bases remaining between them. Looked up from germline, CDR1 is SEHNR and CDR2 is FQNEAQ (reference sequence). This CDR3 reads CASSLARGSGNTIYF. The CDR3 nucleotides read TGTGCCAGCAGCTTAGCTCGGGGATCCGGAAACACCATATATTTT.

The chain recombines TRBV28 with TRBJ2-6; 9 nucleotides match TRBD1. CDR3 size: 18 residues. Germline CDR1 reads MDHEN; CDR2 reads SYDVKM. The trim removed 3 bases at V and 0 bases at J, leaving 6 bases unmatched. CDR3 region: CASSLGGTGSSGANVLTF. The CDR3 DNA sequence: TGTGCCAGCAGTTTGGGAGGGACAGGGAGCTCTGGGGCCAACGTCCTGACTTTC. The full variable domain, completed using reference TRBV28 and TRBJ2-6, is DVKVTQSSRYLVKRTGEKVFLECVQDMDHENMFWYRQDPGLGLRLIYFSYDVKMKEKGDIPEGYSVSREKKERFSLILESASTNQTSMYLCASSLGGTGSSGANVLTFGAGSRLTVL.

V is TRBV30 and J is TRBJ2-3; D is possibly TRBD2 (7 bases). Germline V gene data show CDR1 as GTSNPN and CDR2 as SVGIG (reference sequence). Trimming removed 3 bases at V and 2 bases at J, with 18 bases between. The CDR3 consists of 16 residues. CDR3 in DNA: TGTGCCTGGAGCTTGAGTGGGGGGGGCCTCACAGATACGCAGTATTTT. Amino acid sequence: CAWSLSGGGLTDTQYF. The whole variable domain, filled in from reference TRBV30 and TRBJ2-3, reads SQTIHQWPATLVQPVGSPLSLECTVEGTSNPNLYWYRQAAGRGLQLLFYSVGIGQISSEVPQNLSASRPQDRQFILSSKKLLLSDSGFYLCAWSLSGGGLTDTQYFGPGTRLTVL.

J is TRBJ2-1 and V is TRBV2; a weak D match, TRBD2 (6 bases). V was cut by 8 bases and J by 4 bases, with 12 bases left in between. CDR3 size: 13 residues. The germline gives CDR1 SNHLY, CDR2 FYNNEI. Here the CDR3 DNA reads TGTGCCAGCGTAGCTCTAGCGTACAATGAGCAGTTCTTC. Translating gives CASVALAYNEQFF.

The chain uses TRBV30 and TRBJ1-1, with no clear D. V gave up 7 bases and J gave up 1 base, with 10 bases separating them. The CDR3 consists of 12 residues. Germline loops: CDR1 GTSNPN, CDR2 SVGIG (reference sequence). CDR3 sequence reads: CASALANTEAFF. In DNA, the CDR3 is TGTGCCTCCGCGCTTGCGAACACTGAAGCTTTCTTT.

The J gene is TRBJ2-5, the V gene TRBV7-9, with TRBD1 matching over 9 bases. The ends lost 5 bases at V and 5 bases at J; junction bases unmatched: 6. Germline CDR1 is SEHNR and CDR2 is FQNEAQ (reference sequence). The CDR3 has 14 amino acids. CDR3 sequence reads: CASSRGQGAETQYF. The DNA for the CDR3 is TGTGCCAGCAGCCGGGGACAGGGTGCCGAGACCCAGTACTTC. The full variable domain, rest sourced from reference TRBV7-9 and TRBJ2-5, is DTGVSQNPRHKITKRGQNVTFRCDPISEHNRLYWYRQTLGQGPEFLTYFQNEAQLEKSRLLSDRFSAERPKGSFSTLEIQRTEQGDSAMYLCASSRGQGAETQYFGPGTRLLVL.

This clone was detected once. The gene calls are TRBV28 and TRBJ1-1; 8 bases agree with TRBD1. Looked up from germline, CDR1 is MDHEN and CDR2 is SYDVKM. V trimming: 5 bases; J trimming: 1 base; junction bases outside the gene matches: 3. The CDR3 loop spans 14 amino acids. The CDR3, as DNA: TGTGCCAGCAGTACAGGGGGGACGAACACTGAAGCTTTCTTT. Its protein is CASSTGGTNTEAFF.

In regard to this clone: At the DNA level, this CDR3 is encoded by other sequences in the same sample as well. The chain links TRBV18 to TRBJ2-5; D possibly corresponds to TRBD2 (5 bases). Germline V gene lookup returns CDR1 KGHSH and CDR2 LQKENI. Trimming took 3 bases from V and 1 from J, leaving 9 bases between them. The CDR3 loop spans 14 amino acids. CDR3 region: CASSPRGSQETQYF. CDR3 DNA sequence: TGTGCCAGCTCACCCCGGGGAAGCCAAGAGACCCAGTACTTC.

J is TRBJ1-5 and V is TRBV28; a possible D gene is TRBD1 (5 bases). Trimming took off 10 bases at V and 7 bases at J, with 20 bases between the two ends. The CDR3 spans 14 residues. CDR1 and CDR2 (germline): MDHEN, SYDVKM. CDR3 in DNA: TGTGCCACTTTACCGGGACTGAAGAGCCAGCCCCAGCATTTT. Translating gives CATLPGLKSQPQHF.

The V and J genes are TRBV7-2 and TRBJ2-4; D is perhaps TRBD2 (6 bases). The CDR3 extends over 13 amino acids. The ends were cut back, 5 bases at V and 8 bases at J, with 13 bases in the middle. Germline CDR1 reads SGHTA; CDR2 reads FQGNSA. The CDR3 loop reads CASSPGGLDIQYF. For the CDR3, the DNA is TGTGCCAGCAGCCCCGGGGGTTTGGACATTCAGTACTTC.

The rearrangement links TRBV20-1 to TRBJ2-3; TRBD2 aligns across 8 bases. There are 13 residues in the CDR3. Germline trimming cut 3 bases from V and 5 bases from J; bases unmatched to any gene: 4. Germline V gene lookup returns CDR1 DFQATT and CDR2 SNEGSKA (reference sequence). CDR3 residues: CSASGSGRDTQYF. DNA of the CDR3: TGCAGTGCTAGTGGGAGCGGGAGAGATACGCAGTATTTT.

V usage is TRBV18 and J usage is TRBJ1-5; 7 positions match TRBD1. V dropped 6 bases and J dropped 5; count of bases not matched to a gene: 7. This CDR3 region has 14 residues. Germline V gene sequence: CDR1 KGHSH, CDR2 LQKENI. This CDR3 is CASSTGTAYQPQHF. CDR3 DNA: TGTGCCAGCTCTACCGGGACAGCTTATCAGCCCCAGCATTTT.